This T cell receptor beta chain was recorded in a study of cytomegalovirus exposure and HLA in healthy donors. This clone was counted a single time. This CDR3 region has 16 residues. Germline V gene sequence: CDR1 MNHNS, CDR2 SASEGT. The V and J ends lost 3 bases and 4 bases, in that order; junction bases with no gene match: 10. The PCR had 60 Vbeta and 13 Jbeta primers. Method: immunoSEQ multiplex PCR; TCRdb's copy keeps in-frame clones and lacks some. The sample lists approximately 79,000 clones; roughly 79% were seen once. The origin of this receptor is a woman aged 40 to 50 in good health and CMV-seropositive. V is TRBV6-1 and J is TRBJ1-2; the match to TRBD1 covers 8 bases. The sample comprised PBMCs. In DNA form, the CDR3 reads TGTGCCAGCAGTGAGAGGACAGGGACGGCTCTCTATGGCTACACCTTC. It yields the protein CASSERTGTALYGYTF.